This TCR beta chain appears in the sequencing data of a study of cytomegalovirus exposure and HLA in healthy donors. Per the germline V gene, CDR1 is KGHSH and CDR2 is LQKENI. The CDR3 totals 14 residues. The V end lost 8 bases, the J end lost 4 bases, and 17 bases lay between the germline ends. As to this clone: As yet, its antigen is unknown.

The method was immunoSEQ multiplex PCR; TCRdb's version includes in-frame clones alone and lacks a portion of them. This sample has some 100,000 clones; roughly 86% occur once, and the top ten carry more than 2%. Study-wide findings and caveats: Later, an analysis found that TCR clusters from the first cohort tended to co-occur in the roughly 120 validation repertoires. Accounts indicate the classifier identified cytomegalovirus status with strong specificity and sensitivity. Despite most TCR sequences being rare, some public TCRs occurred in many donors.

The sequence was collected from a woman between 18 and 30 years old in good health and CMV-seronegative. The chain carries TRBV18 and TRBJ1-1; D is uncertain. What was sequenced was PBMCs. The CDR3 loop is CASLPTTRGTEAFF. DNA for the CDR3: TGTGCCAGCCTCCCTACAACGAGAGGCACTGAAGCTTTCTTT.